The rows below give T cell receptor beta chains drawn from one sample of a study of OX40 agonist ivuxolimab in advanced cancers. Clones were sequenced by immunoSEQ multiplex PCR, and TCRdb holds only the in-frame ones, with some missing. The sample has roughly 80,000 clones, about 89% seen once. Here the sequenced sample was CD4+ or CD8+ T cells sorted from blood, taken in a trial of the OX40 agonist ivuxolimab. These receptors were collected from an adult with an advanced solid tumor such as melanoma, head and neck, liver or kidney cancer. The CDR3 runs from the conserved cysteine through the conserved F or W. The size entry is marked missing in some rows and otherwise reads once, few, many or a size class.

V: TRBV15
size: NA
J: TRBJ2-5
CDR3: CATSRDRQETQYF

V: TRBV2
size: NA
J: TRBJ1-1
CDR3: CASSSQENTEAFF

V: TRBV19
size: NA
J: TRBJ1-1
CDR3: CASSISDMAFF

V: TRBV7-9
size: NA
J: TRBJ2-7
CDR3: CASSLGGGQAYEQYF

V: TRBV30
size: NA
J: TRBJ1-4
CDR3: CAWMNSPSEKLFF

V: TRBV11-3
size: NA
J: TRBJ1-6
CDR3: CASSLGTDSNSYNSPLHF

V: TRBV15
size: NA
J: TRBJ2-1
CDR3: CATSREGGGTYNEQFF

V: TRBV7-8
size: NA
J: TRBJ1-5
CDR3: CASSSLTGGSNQPQHF

V: TRBV2
size: NA
J: TRBJ1-1
CDR3: CASSEQLNTEAFF

V: TRBV19
size: NA
J: TRBJ2-1
CDR3: CASKPGLAGGEVPYNEQFF

V: TRBV30
size: NA
J: TRBJ2-2
CDR3: CAWSGGYTGELFF

V: TRBV6-1
size: NA
J: TRBJ2-3
CDR3: CASSASSGGTDTQYF

V: TRBV14
size: NA
J: TRBJ1-2
CDR3: CASSQVIKGYGYTF

V: TRBV5-1
size: NA
J: TRBJ2-5
CDR3: CASNPGLAGRIQETQYF

V: TRBV5-6
size: NA
J: TRBJ2-7
CDR3: CASSQLARSSYEQYF

V: TRBV19
size: NA
J: TRBJ2-7
CDR3: CASSPRGPSGISYEQYF

V: TRBV30
size: NA
J: TRBJ2-2
CDR3: CAWSGQMNTGELFF

V: TRBV11-2
size: NA
J: TRBJ2-7
CDR3: CASSPRSILANEQYF

V: TRBV21-1
size: NA
J: TRBJ2-5
CDR3: CASRAKWAGVGETQYF

V: TRBV2
size: NA
J: TRBJ2-1
CDR3: CASSREVGTRHGNEQFF

V: TRBV25-1
size: NA
J: TRBJ1-4
CDR3: CASSPRTGVEKLFF

V: TRBV2
size: NA
J: TRBJ2-1
CDR3: CASSKSGLAGPNEQFF

V: TRBV30
size: NA
J: TRBJ2-1
CDR3: CAWNPGPSYNEQFF

V: TRBV6-5
size: once
J: TRBJ1-1
CDR3: CASSGINTEAFF

V: TRBV27
size: NA
J: TRBJ1-5
CDR3: CASSLSRLSNQPQHF

V: TRBV12-2
size: NA
J: TRBJ2-7
CDR3: CASRLAGGLYEQYF

V: TRBV10-3
size: NA
J: TRBJ2-1
CDR3: CAISESPLSSYNEQFF

V: TRBV13
size: once
J: TRBJ1-1
CDR3: CASSSGHINTEAFF

V: TRBV5-1
size: NA
J: TRBJ2-5
CDR3: CASSLGAGETQYF

V: TRBV5-1
size: NA
J: TRBJ2-7
CDR3: CASSLSPGTSGSSSEQYF

V: TRBV7-8
size: few
J: TRBJ1-4
CDR3: CASSLTGSNEKLFF

V: TRBV9
size: NA
J: TRBJ2-2
CDR3: CASSVVPSYANTGELFF

V: TRBV27
size: NA
J: TRBJ1-3
CDR3: CASSSGTARNTIYF

V: TRBV6-5
size: NA
J: TRBJ1-2
CDR3: CASSYSPGTTNYGYTF

V: TRBV19
size: NA
J: TRBJ1-1
CDR3: CASSNRTGGRVTEAFF

V: TRBV7-8
size: few
J: TRBJ1-2
CDR3: CASSLASDQMMNYGYTF

V: TRBV19
size: NA
J: TRBJ2-4
CDR3: CASSIRGTGNIQYF

V: TRBV11-2
size: NA
J: TRBJ1-4
CDR3: CASSYVTGLNEKLFF

V: TRBV6-4
size: NA
J: TRBJ1-1
CDR3: CASRADRNTEAFF

V: TRBV7-9
size: NA
J: TRBJ2-5
CDR3: CASSAGTAEETQYF

V: TRBV6-5
size: NA
J: TRBJ2-7
CDR3: CASSPNQGPYEQYF

V: TRBV10-3
size: NA
J: TRBJ2-7
CDR3: CAISGPTSGSYEQYF

V: TRBV6-5
size: NA
J: TRBJ2-7
CDR3: CASKRQGARYEQYF

V: TRBV7-9
size: once
J: TRBJ1-4
CDR3: CASSSRQGSNEKLFF

V: TRBV27
size: NA
J: TRBJ2-3
CDR3: CASSALMASGRQVDTQYF

V: TRBV19
size: NA
J: TRBJ2-1
CDR3: CASSISPEGKQFF

V: TRBV5-5
size: once
J: TRBJ1-1
CDR3: CASSLEPGTGIGGTEAFF

V: TRBV27
size: many
J: TRBJ1-5
CDR3: CASSPSRANQPQHF

V: TRBV30
size: NA
J: TRBJ2-7
CDR3: CAWSGGGSPPYEQYF

V: TRBV14
size: few
J: TRBJ2-7
CDR3: CASSQAWGNEQYF

V: TRBV6-5
size: once
J: TRBJ2-7
CDR3: CASTTYEQYF

V: TRBV5-1
size: NA
J: TRBJ2-7
CDR3: CASSSNLQGAGEQYF

V: TRBV7-9
size: NA
J: TRBJ1-3
CDR3: CASSFAGGSAGNTIYF

V: TRBV5-1
size: NA
J: TRBJ2-7
CDR3: CASSLAFTSGDSYEQYF